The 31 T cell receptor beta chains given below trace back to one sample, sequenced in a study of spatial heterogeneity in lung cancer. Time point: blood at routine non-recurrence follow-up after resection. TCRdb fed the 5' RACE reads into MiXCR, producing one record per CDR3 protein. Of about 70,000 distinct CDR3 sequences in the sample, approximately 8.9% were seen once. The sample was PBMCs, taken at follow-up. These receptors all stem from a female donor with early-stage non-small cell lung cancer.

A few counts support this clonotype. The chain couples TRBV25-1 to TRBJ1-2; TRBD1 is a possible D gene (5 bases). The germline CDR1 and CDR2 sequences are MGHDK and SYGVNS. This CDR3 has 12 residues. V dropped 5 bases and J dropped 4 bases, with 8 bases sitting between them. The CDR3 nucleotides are TGTGCCAGCAGTAGGGGATCCTATGGCTACACCTTC. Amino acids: CASSRGSYGYTF.

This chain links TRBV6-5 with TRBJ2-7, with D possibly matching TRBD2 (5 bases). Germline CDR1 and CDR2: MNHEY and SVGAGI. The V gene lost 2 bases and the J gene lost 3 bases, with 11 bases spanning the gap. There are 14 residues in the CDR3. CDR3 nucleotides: TGTGCCAGCAGTTACGAGAGGGATCTCTACGAGCAGTACTTC. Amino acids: CASSYERDLYEQYF.

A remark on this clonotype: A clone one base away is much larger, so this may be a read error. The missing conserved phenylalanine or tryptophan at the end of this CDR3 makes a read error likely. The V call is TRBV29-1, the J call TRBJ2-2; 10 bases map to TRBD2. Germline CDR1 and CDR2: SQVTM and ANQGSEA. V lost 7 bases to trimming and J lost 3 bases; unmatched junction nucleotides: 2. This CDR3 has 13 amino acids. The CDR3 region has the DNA TGCAGCGCTGGACTAGCGGACACCGGGGAGCTGTTTTCT. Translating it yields CSAGLADTGELFS.

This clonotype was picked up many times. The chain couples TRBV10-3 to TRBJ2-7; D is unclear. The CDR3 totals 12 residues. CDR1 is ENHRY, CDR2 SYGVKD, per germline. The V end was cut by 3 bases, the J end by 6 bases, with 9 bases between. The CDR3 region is CAISEESGEQYF. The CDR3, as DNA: TGTGCCATCAGTGAAGAGTCCGGCGAGCAGTACTTC.

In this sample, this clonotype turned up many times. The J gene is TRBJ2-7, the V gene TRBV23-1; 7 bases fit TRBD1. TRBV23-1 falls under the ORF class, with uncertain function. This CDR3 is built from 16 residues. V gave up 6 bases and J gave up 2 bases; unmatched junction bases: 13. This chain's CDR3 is CASSYAGTAVPYEQYF. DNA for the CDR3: TGCGCCAGCAGCTATGCCGGGACAGCAGTACCCTACGAGCAGTACTTC.

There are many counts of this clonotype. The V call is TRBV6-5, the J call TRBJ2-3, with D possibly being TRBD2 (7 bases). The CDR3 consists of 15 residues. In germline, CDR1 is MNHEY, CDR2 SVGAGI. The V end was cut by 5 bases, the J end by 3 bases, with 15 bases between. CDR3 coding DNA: TGTGCCAGCAGTCCCCAAAAGGGGGGGACAGATACGCAGTATTTT. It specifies CASSPQKGGTDTQYF.

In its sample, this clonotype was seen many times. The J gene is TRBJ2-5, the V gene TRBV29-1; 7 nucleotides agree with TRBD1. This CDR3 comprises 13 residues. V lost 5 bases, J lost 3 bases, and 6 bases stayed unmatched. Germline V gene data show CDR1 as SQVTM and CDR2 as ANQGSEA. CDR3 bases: TGCAGCGTTCCCCGACAGGGAGAAGAGACCCAGTACTTC. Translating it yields CSVPRQGEETQYF. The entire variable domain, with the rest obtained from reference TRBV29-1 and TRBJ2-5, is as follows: SAVISQKPSRDICQRGTSLTIQCQVDSQVTMMFWYRQQPGQSLTLIATANQGSEATYESGFVIDKFPISRPNLTFSTLTVSNMSPEDSSIYLCSVPRQGEETQYFGPGTRLLVL.

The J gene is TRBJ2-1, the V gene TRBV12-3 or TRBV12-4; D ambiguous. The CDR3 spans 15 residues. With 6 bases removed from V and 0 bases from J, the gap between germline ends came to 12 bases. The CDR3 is CASSQDGASYNEQFF. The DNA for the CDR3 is TGTGCCAGCAGCCAAGACGGCGCCTCCTACAATGAGCAGTTCTTC.

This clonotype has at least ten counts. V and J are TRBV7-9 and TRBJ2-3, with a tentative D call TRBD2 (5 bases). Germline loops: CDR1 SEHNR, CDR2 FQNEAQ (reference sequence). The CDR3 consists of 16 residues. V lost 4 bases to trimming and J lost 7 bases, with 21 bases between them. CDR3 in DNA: TGTGCCAGCAGCTCCGAAACCCTCCCGACGGACTATACGCAGTATTTT. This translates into CASSSETLPTDYTQYF.

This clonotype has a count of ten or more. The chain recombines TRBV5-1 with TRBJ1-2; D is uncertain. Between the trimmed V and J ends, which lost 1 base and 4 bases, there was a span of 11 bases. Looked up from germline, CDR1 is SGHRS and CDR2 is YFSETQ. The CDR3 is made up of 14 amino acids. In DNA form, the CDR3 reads TGCGCCAGCAGCTTGAGGCAGGAGCCCTATGGCTACACCTTC. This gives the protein CASSLRQEPYGYTF.

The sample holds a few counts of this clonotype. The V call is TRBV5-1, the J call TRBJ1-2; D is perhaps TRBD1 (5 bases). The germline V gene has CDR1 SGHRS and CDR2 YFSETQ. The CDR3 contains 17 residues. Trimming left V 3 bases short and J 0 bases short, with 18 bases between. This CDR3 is CASSSDTFILANYGYTF. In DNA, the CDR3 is TGCGCCAGCAGCTCGGACACCTTTATATTAGCTAACTATGGCTACACCTTC. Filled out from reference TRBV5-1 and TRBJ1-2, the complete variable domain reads KAGVTQTPRYLIKTRGQQVTLSCSPISGHRSVSWYQQTPGQGLQFLFEYFSETQRNKGNFPGRFSGRQFSNSRSEMNVSTLELGDSALYLCASSSDTFILANYGYTFGSGTRLTVV.

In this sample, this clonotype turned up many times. The CDR3 nucleotides are TGTGCCAGCAGTCGCGACAATGAGCAGTTCTTC. Residues: CASSRDNEQFF. The V and J genes are TRBV28 and TRBJ2-1; D is unresolved. Germline V gene lookup returns CDR1 MDHEN and CDR2 SYDVKM. The length of the CDR3 is 11 residues. The germline V and J ends were trimmed by 5 bases and 5 bases, with 4 bases remaining between them.

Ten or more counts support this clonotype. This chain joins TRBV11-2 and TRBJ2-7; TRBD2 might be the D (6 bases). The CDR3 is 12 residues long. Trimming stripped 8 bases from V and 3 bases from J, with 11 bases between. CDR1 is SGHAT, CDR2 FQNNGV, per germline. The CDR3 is CASGPGDYEQYF. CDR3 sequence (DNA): TGTGCCAGCGGTCCGGGAGACTACGAGCAGTACTTC. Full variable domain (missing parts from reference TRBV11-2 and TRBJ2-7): EAGVAQSPRYKIIEKRQSVAFWCNPISGHATLYWYQQILGQGPKLLIQFQNNGVVDDSQLPKDRFSAERLKGVDSTLKIQPAKLEDSAVYLCASGPGDYEQYFGPGTRLTVT.

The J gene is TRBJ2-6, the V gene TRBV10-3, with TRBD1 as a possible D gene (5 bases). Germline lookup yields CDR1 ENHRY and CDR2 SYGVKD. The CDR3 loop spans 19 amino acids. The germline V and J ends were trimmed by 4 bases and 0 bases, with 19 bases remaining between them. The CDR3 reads CAISAPQKGILSGANVLTF. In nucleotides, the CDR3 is TGTGCCATCAGTGCCCCGCAAAAGGGGATCCTCTCTGGGGCCAACGTCCTGACTTTC.

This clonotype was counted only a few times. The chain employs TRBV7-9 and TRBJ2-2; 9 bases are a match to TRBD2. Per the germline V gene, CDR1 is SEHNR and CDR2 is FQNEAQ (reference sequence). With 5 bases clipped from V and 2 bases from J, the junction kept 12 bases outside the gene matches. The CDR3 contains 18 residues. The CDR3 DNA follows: TGTGCCAGCAGCCCCCTGCGGGGGGGCGGGAGCAACACCGGGGAGCTGTTTTTT. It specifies CASSPLRGGGSNTGELFF.

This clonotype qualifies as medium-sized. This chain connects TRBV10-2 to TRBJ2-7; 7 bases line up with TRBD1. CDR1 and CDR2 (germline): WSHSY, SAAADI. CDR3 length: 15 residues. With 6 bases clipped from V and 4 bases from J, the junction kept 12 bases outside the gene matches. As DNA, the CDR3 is TGCGCCAGCAGCCCTCTCTTCGGGACAGATTACGAGCAGTACTTC. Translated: CASSPLFGTDYEQYF.

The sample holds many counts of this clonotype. CDR3 region: CASSYAGSGYTF. In DNA, the CDR3 is TGTGCCAGCAGTTACGCAGGGAGTGGCTACACCTTC. The chain combines TRBV6-2 or TRBV6-3 with TRBJ1-2; weak D call: TRBD1 (5 bases). Looked up from germline, CDR1 is MNHEY and CDR2 is SVGEGT. V dropped 2 bases and J dropped 7 bases, with 8 bases sitting between them. The CDR3 is 12 amino acids.

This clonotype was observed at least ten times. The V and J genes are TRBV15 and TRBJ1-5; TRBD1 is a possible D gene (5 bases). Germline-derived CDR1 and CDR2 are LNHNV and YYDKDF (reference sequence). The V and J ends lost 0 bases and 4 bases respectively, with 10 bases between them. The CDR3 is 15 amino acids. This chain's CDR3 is CATSRERGLNQPQHF. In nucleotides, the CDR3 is TGTGCCACCAGCAGAGAACGGGGGTTGAATCAGCCCCAGCATTTT.

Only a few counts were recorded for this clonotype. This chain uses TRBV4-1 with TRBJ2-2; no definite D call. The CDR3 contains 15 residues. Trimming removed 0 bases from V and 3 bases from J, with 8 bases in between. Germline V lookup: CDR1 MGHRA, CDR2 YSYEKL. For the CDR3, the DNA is TGCGCCAGCAGCCAAGAGGCGAGAGACACCGGGGAGCTGTTTTTT. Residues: CASSQEARDTGELFF.

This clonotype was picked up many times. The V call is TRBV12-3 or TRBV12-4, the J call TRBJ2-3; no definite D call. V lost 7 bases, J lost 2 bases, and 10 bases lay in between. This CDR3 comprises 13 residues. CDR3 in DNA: TGTGCCAGCACGAGGTCAGCCACAGATACGCAGTATTTT. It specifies CASTRSATDTQYF.

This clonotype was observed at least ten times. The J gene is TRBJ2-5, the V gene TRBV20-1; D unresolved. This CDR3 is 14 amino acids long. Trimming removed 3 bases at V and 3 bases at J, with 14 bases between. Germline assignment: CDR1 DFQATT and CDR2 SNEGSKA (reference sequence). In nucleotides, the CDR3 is TGCAGTGCTAGCATTCGAGCTTTCGAAGAGACCCAGTACTTC. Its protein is CSASIRAFEETQYF.

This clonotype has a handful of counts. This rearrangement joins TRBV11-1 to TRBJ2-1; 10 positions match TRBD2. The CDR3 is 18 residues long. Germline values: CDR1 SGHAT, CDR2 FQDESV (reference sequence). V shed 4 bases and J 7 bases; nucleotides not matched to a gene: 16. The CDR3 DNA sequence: TGTGCCAGCAGCTCTCAATTTGGGTATAGCGGGAGGAGAAATGAGCAGTTCTTC. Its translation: CASSSQFGYSGRRNEQFF.

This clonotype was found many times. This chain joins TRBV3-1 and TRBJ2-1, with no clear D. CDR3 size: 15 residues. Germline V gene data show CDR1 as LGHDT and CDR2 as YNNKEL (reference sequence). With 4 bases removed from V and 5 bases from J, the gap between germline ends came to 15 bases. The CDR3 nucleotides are TGTGCCAGCAGCCCCCAGGCGGCTGAACACAATGAGCAGTTCTTC. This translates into CASSPQAAEHNEQFF.

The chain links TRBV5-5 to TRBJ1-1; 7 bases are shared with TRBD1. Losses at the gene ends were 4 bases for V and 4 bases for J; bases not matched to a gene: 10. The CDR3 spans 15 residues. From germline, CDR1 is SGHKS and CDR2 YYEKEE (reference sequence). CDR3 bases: TGTGCCAGCAGCCCCTGGGACAGCGGGTTCACTGAAGCTTTCTTT. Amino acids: CASSPWDSGFTEAFF. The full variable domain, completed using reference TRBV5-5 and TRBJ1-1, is DAGVTQSPTHLIKTRGQQVTLRCSPISGHKSVSWYQQVLGQGPQFIFQYYEKEERGRGNFPDRFSARQFPNYSSELNVNALLLGDSALYLCASSPWDSGFTEAFFGQGTRLTVV.

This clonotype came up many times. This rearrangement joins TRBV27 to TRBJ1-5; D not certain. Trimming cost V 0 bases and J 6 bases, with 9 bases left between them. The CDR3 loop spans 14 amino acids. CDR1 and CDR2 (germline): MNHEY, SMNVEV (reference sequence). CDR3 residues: CASSLSTGSQPQHF. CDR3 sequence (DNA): TGTGCCAGCAGTTTATCAACGGGAAGTCAGCCCCAGCATTTT.

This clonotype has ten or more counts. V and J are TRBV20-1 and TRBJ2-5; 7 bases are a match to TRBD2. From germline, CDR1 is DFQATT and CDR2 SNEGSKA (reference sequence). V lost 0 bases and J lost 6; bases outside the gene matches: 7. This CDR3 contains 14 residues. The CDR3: CSARDLGLDKTQYF. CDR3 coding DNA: TGCAGTGCTAGAGATCTCGGACTAGACAAGACCCAGTACTTC.

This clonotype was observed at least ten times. In DNA form, the CDR3 reads TGTGCCAGCAGTGACAGGGGAAGGACTTTGGATGAGCAGTTCTTC. Translating gives CASSDRGRTLDEQFF. The J gene is TRBJ2-1, the V gene TRBV12-3 or TRBV12-4; the match to TRBD1 covers 8 bases. The V gene end was trimmed by 5 bases and the J gene end by 8 bases; junction bases not matched to a gene: 11. CDR3 length: 15 amino acids.

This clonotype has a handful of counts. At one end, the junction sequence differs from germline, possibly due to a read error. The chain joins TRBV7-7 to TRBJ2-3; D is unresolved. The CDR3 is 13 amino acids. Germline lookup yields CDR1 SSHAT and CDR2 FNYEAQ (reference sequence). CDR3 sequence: CASSLSSEDTQYF. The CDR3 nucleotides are TGTGCTAGCAGCTTATCGTCGGAAGATACGCAGTATTTT.

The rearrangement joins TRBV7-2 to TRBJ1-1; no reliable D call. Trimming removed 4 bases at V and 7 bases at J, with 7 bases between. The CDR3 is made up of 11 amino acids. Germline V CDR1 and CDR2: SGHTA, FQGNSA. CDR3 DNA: TGTGCCAGCAGCTCATTCTATGAAGCTTTCTTT. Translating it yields CASSSFYEAFF.

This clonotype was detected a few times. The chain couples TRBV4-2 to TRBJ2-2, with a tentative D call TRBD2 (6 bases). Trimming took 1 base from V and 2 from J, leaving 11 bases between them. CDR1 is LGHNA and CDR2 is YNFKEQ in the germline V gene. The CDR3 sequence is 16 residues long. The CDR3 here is CASSQAGVLNTGELFF. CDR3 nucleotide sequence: TGTGCCAGCAGCCAAGCGGGAGTCCTTAACACCGGGGAGCTGTTTTTT.

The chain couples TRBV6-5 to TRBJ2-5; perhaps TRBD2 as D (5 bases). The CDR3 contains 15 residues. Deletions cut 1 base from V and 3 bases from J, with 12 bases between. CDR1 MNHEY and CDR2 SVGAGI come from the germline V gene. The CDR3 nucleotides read TGTGCCAGCAGTTACTTCCCACCCGGGAAAGAGACCCAGTACTTC. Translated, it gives CASSYFPPGKETQYF.